This TCR beta chain stems from a study of blood T cell repertoires in COVID-19. Study-wide background: Samples representing acute and convalescent COVID-19 were sourced from the United States, Italy and Spain.

V was pared by 1 base and J by 9 bases, with 5 bases of the junction left unmatched. In germline, CDR1 is SGHTA, CDR2 FQGNSA. CDR3 size: 15 residues. The method was immunoSEQ multiplex PCR; TCRdb's version includes in-frame clones alone and lacks a portion of them. The data show fewer than 200,000 clones, approximately 86% seen once. This sequence joins TRBV7-2 and TRBJ2-3, with 12 bases aligning to TRBD2. This receptor was identified in a woman older than 75 with COVID-19, enrolled during active disease. The source material was peripheral blood. DNA of the CDR3: TGTGCCAGCAGCTTAGGGACTAGCGGGGCCATGACGCAGTATTTT. This codes for CASSLGTSGAMTQYF.